This T cell receptor beta chain was observed in a study of tumor-infiltrating lymphocytes in localized non-small cell lung cancer. General study points: No T-cell fraction difference was seen between IM1 and IM2 tumors. Only some patients had TCR sequencing, depending on available tissue. Higher tumor T cell infiltration than in uninvolved lung was supported by TCRbeta sequencing. Technical variation could not be separated from intratumor heterogeneity here.

With respect to this clone: The antigen is undetermined.

Data came from immunoSEQ multiplex PCR; TCRdb stores just in-frame clones and leaves some out. The table has more than 2,500 clones, roughly 55% seen once. The CDR3 is 16 residues long. Trimming cost V 1 base and J 5 bases, with 17 bases left between them. CDR1 and CDR2 from the germline V gene are SGHAT and FQNNGV. This clonotype was obtained from a human donor with non-small cell lung cancer. V is TRBV11-2 and J is TRBJ2-5; TRBD2 is a possible D gene (6 bases). Sequencing was performed on uninvolved lung tissue not adjacent to the tumor. The DNA for the CDR3 is TGTGCCAGCAGCTTAGGGGGGGTGGGAGTCCGGGAGACCCAGTACTTC. This sequence encodes CASSLGGVGVRETQYF.